What follows is one TCR beta chain and its context. This sample was taken from a study of blood T cell repertoires in COVID-19. Overall study: Acute and convalescent COVID-19 samples came from the United States, Italy and Spain. T cells, B-cell-depleted T cells, or PBMCs provided the cDNA or gDNA that served as material.

Original processing notes: From reference gene primer amplification, estimates of nucleated cell counts were derived. Profiling relied on immunoSEQ multiplex PCR, and the TCRdb table lists in-frame clones only, not all of them. Clonal size and the V and J genes are those of that table, whereas D and trimming came from the DNA. There are 170,000 or so clones in the sample; around 83% occur only once, and approximately 7% lies in the top ten. The germline gives CDR1 MNHEY, CDR2 SMNVEV (reference sequence). This CDR3 has 16 residues. Trimming pared 1 base from V and 3 bases from J, leaving 12 bases between.

The V gene is TRBV27, the J gene TRBJ2-2; a possible D gene is TRBD2 (6 bases). The origin of this receptor is a man aged 50-59 years with active or convalescent COVID-19. The sequenced material came from peripheral blood. The CDR3 here is CASSLLPGADTGELFF. The CDR3 DNA follows: TGTGCCAGCAGTTTATTGCCGGGAGCGGACACCGGGGAGCTGTTTTTT.